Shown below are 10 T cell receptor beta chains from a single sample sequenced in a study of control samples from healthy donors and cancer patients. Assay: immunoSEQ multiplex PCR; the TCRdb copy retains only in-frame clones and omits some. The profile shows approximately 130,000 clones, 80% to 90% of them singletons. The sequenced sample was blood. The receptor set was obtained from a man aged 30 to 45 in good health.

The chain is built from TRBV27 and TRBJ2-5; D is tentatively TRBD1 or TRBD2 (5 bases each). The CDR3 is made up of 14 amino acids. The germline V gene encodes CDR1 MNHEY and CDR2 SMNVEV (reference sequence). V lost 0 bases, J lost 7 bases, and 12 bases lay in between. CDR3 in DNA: TGTGCCAGCAGTTTATCCGGGACGATCGGGACCCAGTACTTC. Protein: CASSLSGTIGTQYF.

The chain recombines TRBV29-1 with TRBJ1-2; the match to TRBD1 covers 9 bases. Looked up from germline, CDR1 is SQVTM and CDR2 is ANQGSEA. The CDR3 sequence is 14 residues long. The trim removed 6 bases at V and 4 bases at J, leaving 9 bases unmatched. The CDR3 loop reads CSVGQGMGVYGYTF. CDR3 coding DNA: TGCAGCGTCGGACAGGGGATGGGGGTCTATGGCTACACCTTC.

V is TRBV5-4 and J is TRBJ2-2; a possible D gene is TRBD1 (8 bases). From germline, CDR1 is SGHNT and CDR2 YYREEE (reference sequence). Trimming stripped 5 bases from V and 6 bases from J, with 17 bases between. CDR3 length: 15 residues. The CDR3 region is CASRMEQGGAGELFF. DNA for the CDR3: TGTGCCAGCAGAATGGAACAGGGGGGGGCCGGGGAGCTGTTTTTT.

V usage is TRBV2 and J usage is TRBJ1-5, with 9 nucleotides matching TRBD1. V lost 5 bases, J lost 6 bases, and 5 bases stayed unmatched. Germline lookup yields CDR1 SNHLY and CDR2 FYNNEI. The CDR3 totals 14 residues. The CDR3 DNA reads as TGTGCCAGCAGTTCGGGACAGGGTGCTCAGCCCCAGCATTTT. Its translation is CASSSGQGAQPQHF.

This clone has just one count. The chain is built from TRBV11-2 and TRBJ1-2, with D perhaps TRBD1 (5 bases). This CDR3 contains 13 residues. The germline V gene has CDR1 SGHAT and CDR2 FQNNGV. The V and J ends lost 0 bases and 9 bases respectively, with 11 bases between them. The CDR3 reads CASSLDRVGSYTF. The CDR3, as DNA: TGTGCCAGCAGCTTAGACAGGGTTGGGAGCTACACCTTC. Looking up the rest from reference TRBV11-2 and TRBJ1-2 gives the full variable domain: EAGVAQSPRYKIIEKRQSVAFWCNPISGHATLYWYQQILGQGPKLLIQFQNNGVVDDSQLPKDRFSAERLKGVDSTLKIQPAKLEDSAVYLCASSLDRVGSYTFGSGTRLTVV.

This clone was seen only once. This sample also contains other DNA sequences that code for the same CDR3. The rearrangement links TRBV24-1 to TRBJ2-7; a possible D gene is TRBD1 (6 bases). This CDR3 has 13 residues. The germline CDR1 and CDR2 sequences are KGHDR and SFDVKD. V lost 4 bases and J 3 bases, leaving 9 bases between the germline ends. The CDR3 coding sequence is TGTGCCACCAGTGAAGGGGGTCTCTACGAGCAGTACTTC. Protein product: CATSEGGLYEQYF.

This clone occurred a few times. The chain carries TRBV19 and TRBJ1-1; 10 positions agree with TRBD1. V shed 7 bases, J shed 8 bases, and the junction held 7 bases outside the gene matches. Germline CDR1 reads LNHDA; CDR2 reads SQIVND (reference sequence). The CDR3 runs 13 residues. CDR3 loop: CASIRQGAIEAFF. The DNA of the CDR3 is TGTGCCAGTATCAGACAGGGGGCAATCGAAGCTTTCTTT.

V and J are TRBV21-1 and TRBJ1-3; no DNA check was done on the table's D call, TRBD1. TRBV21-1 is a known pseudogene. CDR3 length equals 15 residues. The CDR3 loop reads CASSKDRLIGNTIYF. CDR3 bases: TGTGCCAGCAGCAAAGACAGGTTAATTGGAAACACCATATATTTT.

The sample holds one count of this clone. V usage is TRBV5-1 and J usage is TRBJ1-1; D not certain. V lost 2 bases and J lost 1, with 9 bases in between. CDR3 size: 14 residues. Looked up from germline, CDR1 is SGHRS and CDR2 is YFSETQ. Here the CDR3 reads CASSFGWGNTEAFF. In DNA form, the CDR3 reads TGCGCCAGCAGCTTTGGATGGGGGAACACTGAAGCTTTCTTT.

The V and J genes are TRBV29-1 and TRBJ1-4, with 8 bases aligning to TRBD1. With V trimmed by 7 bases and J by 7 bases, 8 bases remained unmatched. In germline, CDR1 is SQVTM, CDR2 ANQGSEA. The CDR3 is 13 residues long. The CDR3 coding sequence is TGCAGCGGGCGACAGGGGAAGGGTGAAAAACTGTTTTTT. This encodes CSGRQGKGEKLFF.